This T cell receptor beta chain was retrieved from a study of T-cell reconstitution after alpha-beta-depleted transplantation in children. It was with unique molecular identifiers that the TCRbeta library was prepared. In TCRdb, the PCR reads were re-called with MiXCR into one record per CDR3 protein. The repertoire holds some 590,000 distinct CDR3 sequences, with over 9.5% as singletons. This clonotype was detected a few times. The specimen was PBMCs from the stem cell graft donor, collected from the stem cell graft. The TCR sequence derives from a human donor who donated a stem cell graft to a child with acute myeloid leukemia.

The CDR3: CASSLGGTGGGNIQYF. In nucleotides, the CDR3 is TGTGCCAGCAGCCTAGGAGGGACAGGGGGAGGGAACATTCAGTACTTC. The chain employs TRBV9 and TRBJ2-4, with 11 bases lining up with TRBD1. Germline trimming cut 4 bases from V and 7 bases from J; bases unmatched to any gene: 10. The CDR3 spans 16 residues. Per the germline V gene, CDR1 is SGDLS and CDR2 is YYNGEE.